The 25 T cell receptor beta chains presented below share a single source sample, sequenced in a study of T-cell reconstitution after alpha-beta-depleted transplantation in children. Researchers prepared the TCRbeta library using unique molecular identifiers, the study reports. TCRdb itself ran the PCR reads through MiXCR, one entry per CDR3 protein. The sample includes a few hundred thousand distinct CDR3 sequences, 9.7% of them seen just once. The specimen comprised PBMCs from the stem cell graft donor, sampled from the stem cell graft. Receptor source: a human donor who donated a stem cell graft to a child with SCID.

This clonotype was counted ten times or more. The genes are TRBV25-1 and TRBJ1-1; D remains ambiguous. CDR3 length: 13 residues. Germline CDR1 is MGHDK and CDR2 is SYGVNS. Deletions cut 3 bases from V and 1 base from J, with 6 bases between. CDR3: CASSEQANTEAFF. DNA for the CDR3: TGTGCCAGCAGTGAGCAGGCGAACACTGAAGCTTTCTTT.

This clonotype occurred many times. The chain joins TRBV10-2 to TRBJ1-2; tentative D call: TRBD1 (5 bases). The V and J ends lost 5 bases and 4 bases respectively, with 14 bases between them. Germline V gene data show CDR1 as WSHSY and CDR2 as SAAADI. The CDR3 spans 14 residues. The CDR3 reads CASSPQQDFYGYTF. DNA of the CDR3: TGCGCCAGCAGTCCACAACAGGATTTCTATGGCTACACCTTC.

This clonotype has a count of ten or more. The V and J genes are TRBV5-1 and TRBJ1-1; a weak D match, TRBD1 (5 bases). Per the germline V gene, CDR1 is SGHRS and CDR2 is YFSETQ. V was clipped by 1 base and J by 7 bases, with 14 bases between them. There are 14 residues in the CDR3. The CDR3 DNA follows: TGCGCCAGCAGCTTGATTCCTGGGGCCAATGAAGCTTTCTTT. Translating it yields CASSLIPGANEAFF.

This clonotype occurred many times. The chain couples TRBV5-1 to TRBJ1-1, with 8 bases aligning to TRBD1. Trimming cost V 3 bases and J 1 base; bases outside gene matches: 5. Germline CDR1 and CDR2: SGHRS and YFSETQ. The CDR3 covers 15 residues. CDR3 in amino acids: CASSSTGVENTEAFF. The CDR3 coding sequence is TGCGCCAGCAGCTCGACAGGGGTGGAGAACACTGAAGCTTTCTTT.

This clonotype was counted at least ten times. This CDR3 reads CASSLARPIGNEQFF. The CDR3 bases are TGTGCCAGCAGCTTAGCCCGGCCAATCGGCAATGAGCAGTTCTTC. The chain is built from TRBV7-2 and TRBJ2-1; no reliable D call. V lost 0 bases, J lost 6 bases, and 12 bases lay in between. This CDR3 has 15 residues. Germline V gene lookup returns CDR1 SGHTA and CDR2 FQGNSA.

This clonotype was counted many times. This chain joins TRBV5-1 and TRBJ2-2; 9 nucleotides line up with TRBD1. CDR1 and CDR2 from the germline V gene are SGHRS and YFSETQ. The ends lost 3 bases at V and 5 bases at J; junction bases unmatched: 2. The CDR3 is 14 amino acids. The CDR3 sequence: CASSWDRETGELFF. CDR3 nucleotide sequence: TGCGCCAGCAGCTGGGACAGGGAAACCGGGGAGCTGTTTTTT.

At least ten counts were recorded for this clonotype. The rearrangement uses TRBV7-2 and TRBJ2-4; D possibly corresponds to TRBD1 (5 bases). The CDR3 has 14 amino acids. V was shortened by 5 bases and J by 0 bases, with 8 bases between the two germline ends. From germline, CDR1 is SGHTA and CDR2 FQGNSA. CDR3 in amino acids: CASSLGVAKNIQYF. CDR3 sequence (DNA): TGTGCCAGCAGCCTAGGGGTAGCCAAAAACATTCAGTACTTC.

This clonotype has just a few counts. The V call is TRBV7-2, the J call TRBJ2-3; D remains ambiguous. Germline-derived CDR1 and CDR2 are SGHTA and FQGNSA. Trimming took off 1 base at V and 4 bases at J, with 9 bases between the two ends. This CDR3 region has 14 residues. For the CDR3, the DNA is TGTGCCAGCAGCTTAGATCCTCACGCAGATACGCAGTATTTT. Its translation is CASSLDPHADTQYF. Full variable domain (missing parts from reference TRBV7-2 and TRBJ2-3): GAGVSQSPSNKVTEKGKDVELRCDPISGHTALYWYRQSLGQGLEFLIYFQGNSAPDKSGLPSDRFSAERTGGSVSTLTIQRTQQEDSAVYLCASSLDPHADTQYFGPGTRLTVL.

In this sample, this clonotype turned up many times. J is TRBJ2-5 and V is TRBV5-1; TRBD1 matches at 9 bases. The length of the CDR3 is 14 residues. Trimming at V came to 5 bases and at J to 2 bases, leaving 4 bases not matched to a gene. Germline loops: CDR1 SGHRS, CDR2 YFSETQ. CDR3 residues: CASSYGTGQETQYF. The CDR3 DNA sequence: TGCGCCAGCAGTTACGGGACAGGGCAAGAGACCCAGTACTTC.

This clonotype has ten or more counts. This chain links TRBV20-1 with TRBJ1-1; D may be TRBD1 (5 bases). This CDR3 spans 15 amino acids. Germline assignment: CDR1 DFQATT and CDR2 SNEGSKA (reference sequence). V shed 3 bases and J shed 3 bases, with 17 bases lying between them. CDR3 loop: CSASGPGGVDTEAFF. As DNA, the CDR3 is TGCAGTGCTAGTGGCCCCGGGGGGGTAGACACTGAAGCTTTCTTT.

This clonotype was seen many times. The gene calls are TRBV7-9 and TRBJ1-1; D is unclear. Germline loops: CDR1 SEHNR, CDR2 FQNEAQ (reference sequence). This CDR3 contains 12 residues. V lost 2 bases, J lost 8 bases, and 9 bases lay in between. CDR3 residues: CASSLPVLEAFF. Here the CDR3 DNA reads TGTGCCAGCAGCTTACCGGTCCTAGAAGCTTTCTTT.

This clonotype was seen repeatedly, ten times or more. The rearrangement links TRBV5-1 to TRBJ1-2, with TRBD1 identical over 11 bases. Germline CDR1 reads SGHRS; CDR2 reads YFSETQ. V was clipped by 4 bases and J by 8 bases; unmatched bases: 7. There are 14 residues in the CDR3. This CDR3 reads CASSGQGALGGYTF. In DNA form, the CDR3 reads TGCGCCAGCAGCGGACAGGGGGCCCTTGGGGGCTACACCTTC. The full variable domain, rest sourced from reference TRBV5-1 and TRBJ1-2, is KAGVTQTPRYLIKTRGQQVTLSCSPISGHRSVSWYQQTPGQGLQFLFEYFSETQRNKGNFPGRFSGRQFSNSRSEMNVSTLELGDSALYLCASSGQGALGGYTFGSGTRLTVV.

This clonotype was detected ten times or more. CDR3 sequence (DNA): TGTGCCAGCACCCAAGGTCCACAAAACAATGAGCAGTTCTTC. It yields the protein CASTQGPQNNEQFF. The gene calls are TRBV7-3 and TRBJ2-1; D remains ambiguous. The V gene lost 7 bases and the J gene lost 5 bases, with 15 bases spanning the gap. CDR1 is SGHTA, CDR2 FQGTGA, per germline. CDR3 length: 14 residues.

This chain uses TRBV6-1 with TRBJ1-5, with D possibly TRBD1 on 6 matching bases. Germline loops: CDR1 MNHNS, CDR2 SASEGT. The length of the CDR3 is 14 residues. The ends were cut back, 5 bases at V and 9 bases at J, with 17 bases in the middle. The CDR3 here is CASSSTGKGGPQHF. The CDR3 coding sequence is TGTGCCAGCAGTAGTACAGGGAAAGGAGGGCCCCAGCATTTT.

This chain joins TRBV7-2 and TRBJ2-5; 8 bases align to TRBD1. The germline gives CDR1 SGHTA, CDR2 FQGNSA. This CDR3 region has 14 residues. J lost 2 bases, V lost 8 bases, and 7 bases had no gene match. The CDR3 nucleotides read TGTGCCAGCTTCGCCGGGACAGGACAAGAGACCCAGTACTTC. It specifies CASFAGTGQETQYF.

This clonotype was recorded many times. This sequence joins TRBV9 and TRBJ2-3; TRBD2 is a possible D gene (6 bases). The CDR3 is made up of 15 amino acids. Trimming cost V 1 base and J 2 bases, with 11 bases left between them. Looked up from germline, CDR1 is SGDLS and CDR2 is YYNGEE. CDR3 sequence (DNA): TGTGCCAGCAGCGTAACGGGGGTGTTCACAGATACGCAGTATTTT. This sequence encodes CASSVTGVFTDTQYF.

This clonotype was detected many times. The genes are TRBV4-2 and TRBJ2-2, with TRBD2 identical over 8 bases. The germline CDR1 and CDR2 sequences are LGHNA and YNFKEQ. V was clipped by 0 bases and J by 2 bases; unmatched bases: 5. The CDR3 totals 17 residues. The CDR3 sequence: CASSQEGTSGNTGELFF. DNA of the CDR3: TGTGCCAGCAGCCAAGAAGGAACTAGCGGTAACACCGGGGAGCTGTTTTTT.

This clonotype was counted ten times or more. The chain employs TRBV6-5 and TRBJ1-1; 9 nucleotides agree with TRBD1. Germline assignment: CDR1 MNHEY and CDR2 SVGAGI. The CDR3 totals 15 residues. V gave up 6 bases and J gave up 4 bases; unmatched junction bases: 9. DNA for the CDR3: TGTGCCAGCAGGCCGGGACAGGGTAGTCGCACTGAAGCTTTCTTT. Its protein product is CASRPGQGSRTEAFF.

At least ten counts were recorded for this clonotype. CDR3 residues: CSAGIGGESLQETQYF. The CDR3 DNA follows: TGCAGTGCCGGAATAGGGGGTGAGAGTCTCCAAGAGACCCAGTACTTC. The V gene is TRBV20-1, the J gene TRBJ2-5; possible D gene TRBD1, 6 bases. The germline V gene encodes CDR1 DFQATT and CDR2 SNEGSKA (reference sequence). The length of the CDR3 is 16 residues. V lost 6 bases and J 1 base, leaving 21 bases between the germline ends.

This clonotype was observed a handful of times. The chain joins TRBV20-1 to TRBJ2-5; possibly TRBD2 for D (6 bases). Germline V gene lookup returns CDR1 DFQATT and CDR2 SNEGSKA (reference sequence). V was pared by 6 bases and J by 5 bases, with 13 bases between. The CDR3 is 12 amino acids. The CDR3 DNA is TGCAGTGCCGGAGGGAGCGTCGAGACCCAGTACTTC. It is translated as CSAGGSVETQYF.

The chain is built from TRBV6-4 and TRBJ2-1; TRBD2 matches at 13 bases. The ends lost 0 bases at V and 7 bases at J; junction bases unmatched: 6. The V gene's germline CDR1 is MRHNA and CDR2 SNTAGT. The CDR3 spans 17 residues. In DNA, the CDR3 is TGTGCCAGCAGTGACTCAACTAGCGGGGGGGGAAGTAATGAGCAGTTCTTC. This sequence encodes CASSDSTSGGGSNEQFF.

This clonotype was counted ten times or more. This sequence joins TRBV7-8 and TRBJ1-1; 11 bases fit TRBD1. The ends lost 4 bases at V and 3 bases at J; junction bases unmatched: 10. Germline V CDR1 and CDR2: SGHVS, FQNEAQ. The CDR3 has 17 residues. The CDR3 loop reads CASSSKWTGGVDTEAFF. DNA of the CDR3: TGTGCCAGCAGCTCCAAATGGACAGGGGGCGTGGACACTGAAGCTTTCTTT.

The genes are TRBV5-1 and TRBJ2-5; D perhaps matches TRBD1 (6 bases). Trimming left V 7 bases short and J 1 base short, with 11 bases between. This CDR3 has 13 amino acids. From germline, CDR1 is SGHRS and CDR2 YFSETQ. The CDR3 DNA reads as TGCGCCAGCGGGGCGGACAGCCAAGAGACCCAGTACTTC. Residues: CASGADSQETQYF.

This clonotype was counted only a few times. In DNA, the CDR3 is TGTGCCAGCTCACCACAGGGCGATAATAGCAATCAGCCCCAGCATTTT. Its translation: CASSPQGDNSNQPQHF. The chain has TRBV18 and TRBJ1-5; D not resolved. The CDR3 contains 16 residues. The V end lost 1 base, the J end lost 0 bases, and 10 bases lay between the germline ends. Germline V gene sequence: CDR1 KGHSH, CDR2 LQKENI.

In its sample, this clonotype was seen many times. The chain links TRBV28 to TRBJ1-4; D gene unclear. V lost 8 bases and J 7 bases, leaving 17 bases between the germline ends. The CDR3 is made up of 14 amino acids. CDR1 MDHEN and CDR2 SYDVKM come from the germline V gene. This CDR3 is CASALGILPEKLFF. DNA of the CDR3: TGTGCCAGCGCGTTGGGGATCCTTCCTGAAAAACTGTTTTTT.